The entry below describes one T cell receptor (beta chain). The antigen remains unidentified. The PCR had 60 Vbeta and 13 Jbeta primers. Only in-frame clones appear in the TCRdb table, and some are missing; sequencing was by immunoSEQ multiplex PCR. The data show around 150,000 clones, and the top ten clones hold 2% to 2.5%. The sample belongs to a study of cytomegalovirus exposure and HLA in healthy donors. Overall study context: Tens of millions of unique TCR sequences came from HLA-typed donors in an early release. Study observations and caveats: Researchers counted 164 TCR beta chains as cytomegalovirus-associated. Later on, analysis showed that most CMV-associated TCR beta chains appeared to be HLA-restricted. Later on, a genetic analysis was performed. It linked a missense variant in DCLRE1C with V- and J-gene trimming of TCR beta.

The sample comprised PBMCs. This receptor was taken from a man aged 30 to 39 in good health and CMV-seronegative.

The CDR3 here is CASSPVAGGEKTQYF. The CDR3 bases are TGTGCCAGCAGCCCTGTAGCGGGAGGGGAGAAGACCCAGTACTTC. V usage is TRBV7-3 and J usage is TRBJ2-5; 11 nucleotides agree with TRBD2. J lost 6 bases, V lost 5 bases, and 8 bases had no gene match. The CDR3 runs 15 residues. From germline, CDR1 is SGHTA and CDR2 FQGTGA.